This TCR beta chain was captured in a study of blood T cell repertoires in COVID-19. Study-wide background: The United States, Italy and Spain provided the acute and convalescent COVID-19 samples. T cells, B-cell-depleted T cells, or PBMCs supplied cDNA or gDNA.

This CDR3 has 15 residues. The V gene lost 3 bases and the J gene lost 2 bases, with 14 bases spanning the gap. CDR1 and CDR2 from the germline V gene are SNHLY and FYNNEI. As processed by the authors: Amplification from reference gene primers served as the basis for estimated nucleated cell counts. Produced via immunoSEQ multiplex PCR; TCRdb's table is partial and in-frame only. The V and J calls and clone size come from that table; D and trimming were worked out from the DNA. The table records about 180,000 clones, 86% of them present only once. The clonotype comes from a man between 45 and 60 years old with active or convalescent COVID-19. The chain couples TRBV2 to TRBJ2-7; D possibly corresponds to TRBD2 (6 bases). Source material: peripheral blood. In nucleotides, the CDR3 is TGTGCCAGCAGTGAGGCGGGGACCATCCCCTACGAGCAGTACTTC. Translation: CASSEAGTIPYEQYF. The full variable domain, in which reference TRBV2 and TRBJ2-7 provide the parts outside the CDR3, is EPEVTQTPSHQVTQMGQEVILRCVPISNHLYFYWYRQILGQKVEFLVSFYNNEISEKSEIFDDQFSVERPDGSNFTLKIRSTKLEDSAMYFCASSEAGTIPYEQYFGPGTRLTVT.